The sequence of this T cell receptor (beta chain) was determined in a study of control samples from healthy donors and cancer patients. This CDR3 is built from 11 residues. The data were produced by immunoSEQ multiplex PCR, yet TCRdb's version contains in-frame clones alone and is incomplete. Of some 150,000 clones listed, over 90% are singletons. This chain links TRBV1 with TRBJ2-7; the D call of TRBD2 is as the table states it, not checked on the DNA. TRBV1 is noted as a pseudogene. What was sequenced was blood. The TCR sequence derives from a man aged 45-60 years in good health. In nucleotides, the CDR3 is TGCACCAGCAGCCAACGCTACGAGCAGTACTTC. The encoded protein is CTSSQRYEQYF.